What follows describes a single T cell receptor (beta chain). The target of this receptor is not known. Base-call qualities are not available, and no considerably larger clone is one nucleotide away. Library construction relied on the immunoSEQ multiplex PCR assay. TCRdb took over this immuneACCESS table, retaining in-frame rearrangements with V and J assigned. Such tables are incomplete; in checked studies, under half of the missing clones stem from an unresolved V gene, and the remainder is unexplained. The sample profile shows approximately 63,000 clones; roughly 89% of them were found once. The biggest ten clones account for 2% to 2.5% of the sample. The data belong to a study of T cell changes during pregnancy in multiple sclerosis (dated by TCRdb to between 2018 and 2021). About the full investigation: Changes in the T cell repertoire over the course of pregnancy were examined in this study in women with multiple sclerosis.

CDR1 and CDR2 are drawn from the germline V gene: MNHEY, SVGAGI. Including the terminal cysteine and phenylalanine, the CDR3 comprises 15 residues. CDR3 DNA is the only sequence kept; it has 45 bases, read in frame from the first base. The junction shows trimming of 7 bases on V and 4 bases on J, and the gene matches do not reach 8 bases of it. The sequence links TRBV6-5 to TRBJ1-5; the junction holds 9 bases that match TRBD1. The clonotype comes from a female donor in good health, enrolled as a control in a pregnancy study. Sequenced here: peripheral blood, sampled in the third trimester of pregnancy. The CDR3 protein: CASKPGQGQNQPQHF. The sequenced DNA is TGTGCCAGCAAACCGGGACAGGGCCAGAATCAGCCCCAGCATTTT.